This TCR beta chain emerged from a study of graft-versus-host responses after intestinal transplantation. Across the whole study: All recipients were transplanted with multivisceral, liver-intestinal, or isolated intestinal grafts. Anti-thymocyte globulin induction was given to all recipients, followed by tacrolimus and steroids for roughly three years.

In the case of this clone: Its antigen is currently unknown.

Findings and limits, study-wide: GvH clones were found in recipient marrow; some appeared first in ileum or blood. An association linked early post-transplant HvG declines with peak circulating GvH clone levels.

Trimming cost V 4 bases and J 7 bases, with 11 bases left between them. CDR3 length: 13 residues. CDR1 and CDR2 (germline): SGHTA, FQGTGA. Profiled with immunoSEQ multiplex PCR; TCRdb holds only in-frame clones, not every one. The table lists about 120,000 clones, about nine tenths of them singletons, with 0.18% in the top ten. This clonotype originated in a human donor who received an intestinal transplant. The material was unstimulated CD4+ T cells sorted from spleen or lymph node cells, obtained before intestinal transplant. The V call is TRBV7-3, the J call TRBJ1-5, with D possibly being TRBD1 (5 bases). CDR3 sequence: CASSSGDGQPQHF. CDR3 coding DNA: TGTGCCAGCAGCTCGGGGGACGGGCAGCCCCAGCATTTT.